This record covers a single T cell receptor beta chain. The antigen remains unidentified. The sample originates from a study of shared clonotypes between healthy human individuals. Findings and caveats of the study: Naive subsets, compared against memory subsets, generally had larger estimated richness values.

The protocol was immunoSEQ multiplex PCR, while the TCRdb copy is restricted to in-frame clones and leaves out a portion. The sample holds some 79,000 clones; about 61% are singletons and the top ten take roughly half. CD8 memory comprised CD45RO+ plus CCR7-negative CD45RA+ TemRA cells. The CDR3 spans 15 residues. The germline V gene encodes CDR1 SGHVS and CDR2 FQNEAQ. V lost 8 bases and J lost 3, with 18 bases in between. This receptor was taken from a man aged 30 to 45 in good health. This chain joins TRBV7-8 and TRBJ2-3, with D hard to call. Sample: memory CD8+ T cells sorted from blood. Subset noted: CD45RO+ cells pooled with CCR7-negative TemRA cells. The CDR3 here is CASANGLPRTDTQYF. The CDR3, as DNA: TGTGCCAGCGCGAACGGCCTCCCCCGGACAGATACGCAGTATTTT.